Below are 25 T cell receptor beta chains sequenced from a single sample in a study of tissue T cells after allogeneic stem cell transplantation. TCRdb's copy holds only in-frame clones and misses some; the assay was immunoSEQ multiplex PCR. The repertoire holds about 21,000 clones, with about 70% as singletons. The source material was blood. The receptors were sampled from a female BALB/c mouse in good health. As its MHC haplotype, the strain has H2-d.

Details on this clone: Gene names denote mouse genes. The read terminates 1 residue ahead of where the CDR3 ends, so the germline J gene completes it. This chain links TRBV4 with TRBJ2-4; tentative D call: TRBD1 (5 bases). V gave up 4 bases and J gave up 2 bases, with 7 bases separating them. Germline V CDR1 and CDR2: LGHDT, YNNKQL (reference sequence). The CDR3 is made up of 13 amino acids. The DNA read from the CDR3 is TGTGCCAGCAGCTCCAGGGTTCAAAACACCTTGTAC. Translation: CASSSRVQNTLY. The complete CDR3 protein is CASSSRVQNTLYF.

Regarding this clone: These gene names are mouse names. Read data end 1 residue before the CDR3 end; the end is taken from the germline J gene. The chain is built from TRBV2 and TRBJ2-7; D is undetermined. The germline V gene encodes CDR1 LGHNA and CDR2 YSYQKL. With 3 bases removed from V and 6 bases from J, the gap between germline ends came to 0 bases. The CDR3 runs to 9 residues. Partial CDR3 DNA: TGTGCCAGCAGCCATGAACAGTAC. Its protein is CASSHEQY. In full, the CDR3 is CASSHEQYF.

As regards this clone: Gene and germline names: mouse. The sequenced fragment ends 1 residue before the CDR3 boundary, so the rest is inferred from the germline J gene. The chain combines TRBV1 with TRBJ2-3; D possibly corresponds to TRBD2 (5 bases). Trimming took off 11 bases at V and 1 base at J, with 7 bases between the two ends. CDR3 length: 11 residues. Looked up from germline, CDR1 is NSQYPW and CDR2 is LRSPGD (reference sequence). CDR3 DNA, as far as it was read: TGCACCGCGACTGGTGCAGAAACGCTGTAT. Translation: CTATGAETLY. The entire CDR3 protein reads CTATGAETLYF.

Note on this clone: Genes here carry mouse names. The sequenced part of the CDR3 DNA is TGTGCTAGCAGTAGACACTGGGGGAACACCGGGCAGCTCTAC. This encodes CASSRHWGNTGQLY. The complete CDR3 sequence is CASSRHWGNTGQLYF. This chain uses TRBV17 with TRBJ2-2, with 8 bases aligning to TRBD2. The read terminates 1 residue ahead of where the CDR3 ends, so the germline J gene completes it. This CDR3 has 15 amino acids. Germline V CDR1 and CDR2: MNHDT, YYDKIL. J gave up 2 bases and V 2 bases, and 1 base lay outside the gene matches. The full variable domain, completed using reference TRBV17 and TRBJ2-2, is DTTVKQNPRYKLARVGKPVNLICSQTMNHDTMYWYQKKPNQAPKLLLFYYDKILNREADTFEKFQSSRPNNSFCSLYIGSAGLEYSAMYLCASSRHWGNTGQLYFGEGSKLTVL.

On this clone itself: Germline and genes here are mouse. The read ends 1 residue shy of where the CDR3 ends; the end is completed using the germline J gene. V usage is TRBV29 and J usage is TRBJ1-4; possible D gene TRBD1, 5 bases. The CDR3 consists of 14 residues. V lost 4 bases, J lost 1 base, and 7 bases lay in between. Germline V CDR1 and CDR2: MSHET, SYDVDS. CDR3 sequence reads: CASSWGNSNERLFF. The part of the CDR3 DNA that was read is TGTGCTAGCAGTTGGGGGAATTCCAACGAAAGATTATTT.

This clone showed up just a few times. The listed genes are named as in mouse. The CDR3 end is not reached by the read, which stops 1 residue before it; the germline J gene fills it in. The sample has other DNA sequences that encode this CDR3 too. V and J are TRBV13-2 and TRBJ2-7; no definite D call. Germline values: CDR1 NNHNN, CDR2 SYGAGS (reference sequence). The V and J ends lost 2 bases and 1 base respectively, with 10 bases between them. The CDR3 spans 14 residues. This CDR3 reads CASGDGGSSYEQYF. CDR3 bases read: TGTGCCAGCGGTGACGGTGGCAGTTCCTATGAACAGTAC.

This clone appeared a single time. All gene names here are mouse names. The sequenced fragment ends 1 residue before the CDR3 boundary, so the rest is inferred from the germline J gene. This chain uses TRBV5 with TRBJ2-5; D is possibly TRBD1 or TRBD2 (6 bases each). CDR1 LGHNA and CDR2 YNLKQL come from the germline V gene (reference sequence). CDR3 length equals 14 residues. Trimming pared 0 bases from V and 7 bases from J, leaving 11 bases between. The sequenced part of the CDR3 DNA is TGTGCCAGCAGCCAAGAGGGGGCGCGAAACACCCAGTAC. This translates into CASSQEGARNTQY. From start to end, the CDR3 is CASSQEGARNTQYF.

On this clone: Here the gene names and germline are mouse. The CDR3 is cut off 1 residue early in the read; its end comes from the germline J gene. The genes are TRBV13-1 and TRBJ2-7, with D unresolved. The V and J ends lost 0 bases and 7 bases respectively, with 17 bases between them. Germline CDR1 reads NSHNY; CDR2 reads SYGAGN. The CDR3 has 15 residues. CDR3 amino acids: CASSDAVAGFWEQYF. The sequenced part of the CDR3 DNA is TGTGCCAGCAGTGATGCAGTGGCAGGATTTTGGGAACAGTAC.

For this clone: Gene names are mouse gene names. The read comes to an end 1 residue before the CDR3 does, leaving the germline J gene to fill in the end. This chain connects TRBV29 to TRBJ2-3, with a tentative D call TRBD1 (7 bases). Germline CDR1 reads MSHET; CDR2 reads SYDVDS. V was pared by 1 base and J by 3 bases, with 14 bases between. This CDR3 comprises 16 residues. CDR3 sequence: CASSLWQGGRAETLYF. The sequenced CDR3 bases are TGTGCTAGCAGTTTATGGCAGGGGGGAAGAGCAGAAACGCTGTAT.

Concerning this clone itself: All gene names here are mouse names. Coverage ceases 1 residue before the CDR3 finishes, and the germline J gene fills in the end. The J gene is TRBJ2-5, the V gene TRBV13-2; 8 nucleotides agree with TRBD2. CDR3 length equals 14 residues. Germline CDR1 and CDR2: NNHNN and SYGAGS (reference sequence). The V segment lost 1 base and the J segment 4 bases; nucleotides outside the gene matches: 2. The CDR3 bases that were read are TGTGCCAGCGGTGATCGACTGGGGAAAGACACCCAGTAC. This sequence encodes CASGDRLGKDTQY. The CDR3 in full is CASGDRLGKDTQYF.

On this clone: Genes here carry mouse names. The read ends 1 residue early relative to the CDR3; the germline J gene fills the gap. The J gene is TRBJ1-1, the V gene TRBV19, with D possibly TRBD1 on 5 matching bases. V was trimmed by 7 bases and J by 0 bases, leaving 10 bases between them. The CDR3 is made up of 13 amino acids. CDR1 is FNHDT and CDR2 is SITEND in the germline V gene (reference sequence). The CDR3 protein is CASEGTANTEVFF. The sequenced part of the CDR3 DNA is TGTGCCAGCGAAGGGACGGCAAACACAGAAGTCTTC. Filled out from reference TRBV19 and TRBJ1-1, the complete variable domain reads GGIITQTPKFLIGQEGQKLTLKCQQNFNHDTMYWYRQDSGKGLRLIYYSITENDLQKGDLSEGYDASREKKSSFSLTVTSAQKNEMAVFLCASEGTANTEVFFGKGTRLTVV.

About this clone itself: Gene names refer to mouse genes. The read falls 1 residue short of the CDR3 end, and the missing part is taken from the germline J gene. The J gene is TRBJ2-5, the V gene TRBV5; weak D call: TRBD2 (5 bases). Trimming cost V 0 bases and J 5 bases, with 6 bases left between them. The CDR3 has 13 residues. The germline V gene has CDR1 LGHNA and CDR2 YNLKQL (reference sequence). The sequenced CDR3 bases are TGTGCCAGCAGCCAAGAATGGGGAGACACCCAGTAC. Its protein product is CASSQEWGDTQY. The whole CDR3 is CASSQEWGDTQYF.

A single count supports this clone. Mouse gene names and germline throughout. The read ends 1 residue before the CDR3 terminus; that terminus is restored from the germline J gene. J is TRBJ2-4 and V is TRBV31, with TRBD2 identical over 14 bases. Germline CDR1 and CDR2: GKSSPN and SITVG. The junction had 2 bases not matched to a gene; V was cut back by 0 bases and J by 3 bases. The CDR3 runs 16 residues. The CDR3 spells CAWSLGTGGAQNTLYF. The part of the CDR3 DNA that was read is TGTGCCTGGAGTCTTGGGACTGGGGGGGCACAAAACACCTTGTAC. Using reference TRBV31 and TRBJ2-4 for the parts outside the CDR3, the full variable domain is AQTIHQWPVAEIKAVGSPLSLGCTIKGKSSPNLYWYWQATGGTLQQLFYSITVGQVESVVQLNLSASRPKDDQFILSTEKLLLSHSGFYLCAWSLGTGGAQNTLYFGAGTRLSVL.

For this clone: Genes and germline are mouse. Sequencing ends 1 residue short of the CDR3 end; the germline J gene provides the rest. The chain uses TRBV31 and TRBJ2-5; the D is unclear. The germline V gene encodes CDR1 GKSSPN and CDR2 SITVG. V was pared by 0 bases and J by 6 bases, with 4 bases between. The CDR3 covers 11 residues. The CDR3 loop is CAWSLEDTQYF. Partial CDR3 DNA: TGTGCCTGGAGTCTAGAGGACACCCAGTAC.

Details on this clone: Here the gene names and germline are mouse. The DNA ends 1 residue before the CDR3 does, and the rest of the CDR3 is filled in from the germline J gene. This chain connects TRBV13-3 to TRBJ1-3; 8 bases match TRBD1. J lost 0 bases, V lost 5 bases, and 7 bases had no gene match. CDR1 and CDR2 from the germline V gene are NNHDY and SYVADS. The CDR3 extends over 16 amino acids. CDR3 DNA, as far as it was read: TGTGCCAGCAGAGAACACAGGGGGAATTCTGGAAATACGCTCTAT. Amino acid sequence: CASREHRGNSGNTLY. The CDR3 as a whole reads CASREHRGNSGNTLYF.

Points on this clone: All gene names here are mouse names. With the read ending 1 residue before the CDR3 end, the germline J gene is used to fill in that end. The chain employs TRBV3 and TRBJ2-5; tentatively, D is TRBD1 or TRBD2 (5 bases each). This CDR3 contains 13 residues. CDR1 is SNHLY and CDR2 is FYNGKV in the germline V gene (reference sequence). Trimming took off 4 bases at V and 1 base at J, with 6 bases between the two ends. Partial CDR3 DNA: TGTGCCAGCAGCTCGGGACACCAAGACACCCAGTAC. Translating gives CASSSGHQDTQY. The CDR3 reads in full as CASSSGHQDTQYF. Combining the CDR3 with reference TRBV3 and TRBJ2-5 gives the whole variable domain GPKVLQIPSHQIIDMGQMVTLNCDPVSNHLYFYWYKQILGQQMEFLVNFYNGKVMEKSKLFKDQFSVERPDGSYFTLKIQPTALEDSAVYFCASSSGHQDTQYFGPGTRLLVL.

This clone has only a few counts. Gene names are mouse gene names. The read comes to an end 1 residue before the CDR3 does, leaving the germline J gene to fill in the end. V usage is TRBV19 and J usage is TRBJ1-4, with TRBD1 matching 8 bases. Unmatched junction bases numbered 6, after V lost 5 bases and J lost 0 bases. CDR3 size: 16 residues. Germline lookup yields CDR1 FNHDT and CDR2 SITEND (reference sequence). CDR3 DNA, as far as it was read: TGTGCCAGCAGGCCCCGGACAGGGATTTCCAACGAAAGATTATTT. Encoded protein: CASRPRTGISNERLF. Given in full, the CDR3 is CASRPRTGISNERLFF.

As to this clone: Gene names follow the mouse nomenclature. CDR3 in amino acids: CGARVGRGDTQYF. CDR3 bases read: TGTGGTGCTAGGGTGGGACGCGGGGACACCCAGTAC. The genes are TRBV20 and TRBJ2-5, with D possibly called TRBD1 or TRBD2 (5 bases each). The CDR3 extends 1 residue past the end of the read, so its final part is completed from the germline J gene. Looked up from germline, CDR1 is GFQATS and CDR2 is STVNSAI. Trimming left V 1 base short and J 6 bases short, with 11 bases between. The CDR3 extends over 13 amino acids. The full variable domain, its missing parts supplied by reference TRBV20 and TRBJ2-5, is GALVYQYPRRTICKSGTSMRMECQAVGFQATSVAWYRQSPQKTFELIALSTVNSAIKYEQNFTQEKFPISHPNLSFSSMTVLNAYLEDRGLYLCGARVGRGDTQYFGPGTRLLVL.

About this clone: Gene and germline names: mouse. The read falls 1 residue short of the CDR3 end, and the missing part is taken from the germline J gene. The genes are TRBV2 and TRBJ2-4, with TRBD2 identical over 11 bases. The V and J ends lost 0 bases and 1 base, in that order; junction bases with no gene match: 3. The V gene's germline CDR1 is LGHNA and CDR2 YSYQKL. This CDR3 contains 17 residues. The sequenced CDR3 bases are TGTGCCAGCAGCCAAGAGGGGACTGGGGGAGGTCAAAACACCTTGTAC. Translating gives CASSQEGTGGGQNTLY. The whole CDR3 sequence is CASSQEGTGGGQNTLYF.

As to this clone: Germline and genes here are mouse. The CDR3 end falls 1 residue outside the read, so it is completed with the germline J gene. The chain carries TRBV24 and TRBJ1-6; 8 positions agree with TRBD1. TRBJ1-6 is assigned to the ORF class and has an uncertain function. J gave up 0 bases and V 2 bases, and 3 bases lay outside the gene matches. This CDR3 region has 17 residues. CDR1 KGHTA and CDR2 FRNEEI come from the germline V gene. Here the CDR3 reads CASSLDRGNSYNSPLYF. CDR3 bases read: TGTGCCAGCAGTCTGGACAGGGGAAATTCCTATAATTCGCCCCTCTAC.

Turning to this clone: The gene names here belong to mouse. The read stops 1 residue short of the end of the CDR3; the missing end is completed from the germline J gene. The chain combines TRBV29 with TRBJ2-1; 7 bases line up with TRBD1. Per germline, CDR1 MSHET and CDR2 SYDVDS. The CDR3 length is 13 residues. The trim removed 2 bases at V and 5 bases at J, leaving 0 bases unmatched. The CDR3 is CASSLGTDAEQFF. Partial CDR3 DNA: TGTGCTAGCAGTTTAGGGACAGATGCTGAGCAGTTC.

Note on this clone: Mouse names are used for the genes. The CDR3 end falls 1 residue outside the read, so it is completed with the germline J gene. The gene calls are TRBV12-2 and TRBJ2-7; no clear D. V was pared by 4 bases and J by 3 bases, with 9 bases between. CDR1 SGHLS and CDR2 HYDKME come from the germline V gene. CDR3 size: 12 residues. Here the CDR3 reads CASSPVDYEQYF. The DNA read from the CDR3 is TGTGCCAGCTCCCCCGTAGACTATGAACAGTAC.

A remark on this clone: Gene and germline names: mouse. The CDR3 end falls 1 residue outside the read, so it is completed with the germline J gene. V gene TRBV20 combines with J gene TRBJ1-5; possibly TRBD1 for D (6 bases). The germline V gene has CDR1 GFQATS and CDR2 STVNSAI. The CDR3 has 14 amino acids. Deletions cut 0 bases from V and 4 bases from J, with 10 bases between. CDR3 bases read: TGTGGTGCTAGGGATCAGGGGAAGAACCAGGCTCCGCTT. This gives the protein CGARDQGKNQAPL. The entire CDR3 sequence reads CGARDQGKNQAPLF.

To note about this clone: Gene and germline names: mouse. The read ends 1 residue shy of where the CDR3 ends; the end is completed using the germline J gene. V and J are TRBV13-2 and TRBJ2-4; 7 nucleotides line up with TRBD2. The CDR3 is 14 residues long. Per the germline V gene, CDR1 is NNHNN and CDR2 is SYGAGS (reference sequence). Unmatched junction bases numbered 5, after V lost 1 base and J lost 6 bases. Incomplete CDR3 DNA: TGTGCCAGCGGTGATCCCTGGGGGAGCAACACCTTGTAC. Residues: CASGDPWGSNTLY. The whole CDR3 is CASGDPWGSNTLYF.

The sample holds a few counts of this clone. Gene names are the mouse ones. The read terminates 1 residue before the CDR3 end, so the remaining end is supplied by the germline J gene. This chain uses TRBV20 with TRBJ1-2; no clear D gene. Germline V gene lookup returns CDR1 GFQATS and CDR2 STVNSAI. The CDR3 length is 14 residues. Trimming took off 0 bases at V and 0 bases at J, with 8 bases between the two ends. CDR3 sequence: CGARDQAANSDYTF. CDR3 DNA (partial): TGTGGTGCTAGGGATCAGGCAGCAAACTCCGACTACACC.